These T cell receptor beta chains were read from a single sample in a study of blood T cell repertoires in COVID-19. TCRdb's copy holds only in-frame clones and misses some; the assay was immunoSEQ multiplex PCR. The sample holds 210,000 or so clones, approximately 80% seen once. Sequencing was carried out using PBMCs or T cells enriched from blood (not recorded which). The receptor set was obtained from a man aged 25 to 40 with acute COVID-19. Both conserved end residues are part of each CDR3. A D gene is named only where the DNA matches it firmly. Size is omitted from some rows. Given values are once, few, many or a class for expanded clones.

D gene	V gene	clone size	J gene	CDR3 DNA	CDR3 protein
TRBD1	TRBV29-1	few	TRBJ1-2	TGCAGCCTAGGGGGCGAGGGGGACTATGGCTACACCTTC	CSLGGEGDYGYTF
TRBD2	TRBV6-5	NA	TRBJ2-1	TGTGCCAGCAGTCCCCGACTAGCGGGATACAATGAGCAGTTCTTC	CASSPRLAGYNEQFF
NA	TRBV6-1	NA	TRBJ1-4	TGTGCCAGCAGTGAAAGGCGGGGAACTAATGAAAAACTGTTTTTT	CASSERRGTNEKLFF
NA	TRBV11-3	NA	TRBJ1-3	TGTGCCAGCAGCCATGGGCGCTCTGGAAACACCATATATTTT	CASSHGRSGNTIYF
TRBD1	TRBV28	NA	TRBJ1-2	TGTGCCAGCAACCCAGGGGGCGCGAGGTGGGGCTACACCTTC	CASNPGGARWGYTF
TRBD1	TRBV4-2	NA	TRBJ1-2	TGTGCCAGCAGCCAAGAGAGAAGACAGGGGAACAGCTATGGCTACACCTTC	CASSQERRQGNSYGYTF
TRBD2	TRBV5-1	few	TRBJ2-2	TGCGCCAGCGGACGGACTAGCGGAAACACCGGGGAGCTGTTTTTT	CASGRTSGNTGELFF
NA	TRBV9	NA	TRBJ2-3	TGTGCCAGCAGCGTGCGCGGGCAGAACACAGATACGCAGTATTTT	CASSVRGQNTDTQYF
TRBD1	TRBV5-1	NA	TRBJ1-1	TGCGCCAGCAGCTTGGTGGCAGGGGGTCCGAACACTGAAGCTTTCTTT	CASSLVAGGPNTEAFF
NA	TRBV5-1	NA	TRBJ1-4	TGCGCCAGCAGCTTGGTTTTGGGCCCGGTTAATGAAAAACTGTTTTTT	CASSLVLGPVNEKLFF
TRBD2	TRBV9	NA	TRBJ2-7	TGTGCCAGCAGCTCGGGGGGGACTTCCTACGAGCAGTACTTC	CASSSGGTSYEQYF
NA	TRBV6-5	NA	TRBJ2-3	TGTGCCAGCAGAGCCGCCACAGATACGCAGTATTTT	CASRAATDTQYF
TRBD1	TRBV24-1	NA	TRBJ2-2	TGTGCCACCGGGACAGGGATTCCCTTGAACACCGGGGAGCTGTTTTTT	CATGTGIPLNTGELFF
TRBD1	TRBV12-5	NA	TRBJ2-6	TGTGCTAGTGGCCTAACGACAGGGGGCGCTGGGGCCAACGTCCTGACTTTC	CASGLTTGGAGANVLTF
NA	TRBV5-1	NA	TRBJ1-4	TGCGCCAGCAGCTTGGTAGGGGAGGGTGAAAAACTGTTTTTT	CASSLVGEGEKLFF
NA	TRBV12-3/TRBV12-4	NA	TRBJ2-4	TGTGCCAGCAGCCTAAAAGCCAAAAACATTCAGTACTTC	CASSLKAKNIQYF
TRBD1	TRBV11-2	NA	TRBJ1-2	TGTGCCAGCAGCTTAGACCTTCAGGGGGTTGGCTACACCTTC	CASSLDLQGVGYTF
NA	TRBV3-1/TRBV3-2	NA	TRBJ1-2	TGTGCCAGCAGCCAAAGCAGGGAGGATGGCTACACCTTC	CASSQSREDGYTF
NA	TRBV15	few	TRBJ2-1	TGTGCCACCAGCAGGGATCTAGCTAGCGCATACAATGAGCAGTTCTTC	CATSRDLASAYNEQFF
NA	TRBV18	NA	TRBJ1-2	TGTGCCAGCTCACCGACGGAGGGATTCTATGGCTACACCTTC	CASSPTEGFYGYTF
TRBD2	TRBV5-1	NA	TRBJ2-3	TGCGCCAGCAGCTTAGGGTCTAGCGGTTTCACAGATACGCAGTATTTT	CASSLGSSGFTDTQYF
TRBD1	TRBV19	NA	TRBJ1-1	TGTGCCAGTAGTGGTGGGGCAGGGGGGTTGAACACTGAAGCTTTCTTT	CASSGGAGGLNTEAFF